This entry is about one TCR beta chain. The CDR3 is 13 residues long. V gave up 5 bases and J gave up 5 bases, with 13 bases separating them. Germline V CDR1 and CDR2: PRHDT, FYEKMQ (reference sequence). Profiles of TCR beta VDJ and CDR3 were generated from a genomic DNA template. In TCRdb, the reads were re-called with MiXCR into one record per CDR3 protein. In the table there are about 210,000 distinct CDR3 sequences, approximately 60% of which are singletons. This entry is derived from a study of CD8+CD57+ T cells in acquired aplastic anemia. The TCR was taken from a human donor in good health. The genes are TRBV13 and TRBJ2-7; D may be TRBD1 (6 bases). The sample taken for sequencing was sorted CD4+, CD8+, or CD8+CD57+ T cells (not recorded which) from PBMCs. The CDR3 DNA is TGTGCCAGCAGCCGAGGGACATTCGACGAGCAGTACTTC. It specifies CASSRGTFDEQYF.